Following are 25 T cell receptor beta chains from one sample sequenced in a study of blood T cell repertoires in COVID-19. Sequenced by immunoSEQ multiplex PCR; TCRdb stores in-frame clones only, minus some. Among roughly 200,000 clones listed, about 78% were seen once. The source material was peripheral blood. Source of these receptors: a woman aged 45 to 65 with active or convalescent COVID-19.

J is TRBJ2-3 and V is TRBV7-2; 9 bases are shared with TRBD2. V lost 2 bases and J lost 6; bases outside the gene matches: 15. This CDR3 contains 18 residues. Germline V CDR1 and CDR2: SGHTA, FQGNSA. The CDR3 region has the DNA TGTGCCAGCAGCTTAAGGGCTCTAGCGGGATCCCCCGCCGATACGCAGTATTTT. Protein sequence: CASSLRALAGSPADTQYF.

This chain connects TRBV7-9 to TRBJ1-3; 7 bases align to TRBD1. Trimming took 5 bases from V and 0 from J; bases not matched to a gene: 10. Germline loops: CDR1 SEHNR, CDR2 FQNEAQ (reference sequence). This CDR3 contains 17 residues. This chain's CDR3 is CASSPDRARISGNTIYF. For the CDR3, the DNA is TGTGCCAGCAGCCCCGACAGGGCCCGGATCTCTGGAAACACCATATATTTT.

The chain carries TRBV11-3 and TRBJ2-3, with D possibly TRBD1 on 5 matching bases. V lost 1 base, J lost 8 bases, and 10 bases lay in between. The CDR3 has 13 amino acids. Germline V gene data show CDR1 as SGHNT and CDR2 as YENEEA. The CDR3 loop reads CASSLGGGGTQYF. DNA for the CDR3: TGTGCCAGCAGCTTAGGGGGCGGCGGTACGCAGTATTTT.

The chain joins TRBV7-2 to TRBJ2-7, with D possibly being TRBD1 (6 bases). CDR1 SGHTA and CDR2 FQGNSA come from the germline V gene. This CDR3 is 13 amino acids long. V gave up 1 base and J gave up 5 bases, with 9 bases separating them. The CDR3 DNA reads as TGTGCCAGCAGCTTAGTACCAGGGGACGAGCAGTACTTC. It translates to CASSLVPGDEQYF. The variable domain in full, completed from reference TRBV7-2 and TRBJ2-7, reads GAGVSQSPSNKVTEKGKDVELRCDPISGHTALYWYRQSLGQGLEFLIYFQGNSAPDKSGLPSDRFSAERTGGSVSTLTIQRTQQEDSAVYLCASSLVPGDEQYFGPGTRLTVT.

This chain joins TRBV9 and TRBJ2-7; 15 bases are a match to TRBD2. CDR3 size: 18 residues. The germline V gene has CDR1 SGDLS and CDR2 YYNGEE. V lost 1 base and J lost 3; bases outside the gene matches: 8. Here the CDR3 reads CASSVKGLAGGWGYEQYF. CDR3 coding DNA: TGTGCCAGCAGCGTAAAGGGACTAGCGGGAGGTTGGGGCTACGAGCAGTACTTC. Drawing the rest from reference TRBV9 and TRBJ2-7, the complete variable domain is DSGVTQTPKHLITATGQRVTLRCSPRSGDLSVYWYQQSLDQGLQFLIQYYNGEERAKGNILERFSAQQFPDLHSELNLSSLELGDSALYFCASSVKGLAGGWGYEQYFGPGTRLTVT.

This clone was seen only a few times. The chain employs TRBV7-3 and TRBJ1-1, with D uncertain. The germline CDR1 and CDR2 sequences are SGHTA and FQGTGA. The length of the CDR3 is 13 residues. V lost 3 bases, J lost 1 base, and 6 bases lay in between. CDR3 nucleotides: TGTGCCAGCAGCTTCAGTGAGAACACTGAAGCTTTCTTT. This codes for CASSFSENTEAFF.

V gene TRBV24-1 combines with J gene TRBJ1-1, with TRBD1 matching over 11 bases. The CDR3 is 17 amino acids. CDR1 KGHDR and CDR2 SFDVKD come from the germline V gene. With V trimmed by 4 bases and J by 5 bases, 11 bases remained unmatched. The CDR3 spells CATSDPRTGGGRTEAFF. The CDR3, as DNA: TGTGCCACCAGTGACCCCAGGACAGGGGGCGGACGGACTGAAGCTTTCTTT.

The chain joins TRBV11-3 to TRBJ1-6, with D uncertain. Germline-derived CDR1 and CDR2 are SGHNT and YENEEA. The CDR3 is 13 amino acids. V shed 2 bases and J shed 8 bases, with 7 bases lying between them. In nucleotides, the CDR3 is TGTGCCAGCAGCTTAAGGAGGGATTCACCCCTCCACTTT. This translates into CASSLRRDSPLHF.

V and J are TRBV7-2 and TRBJ1-6; tentatively, D is TRBD1 (5 bases). V lost 4 bases and J lost 7, with 11 bases in between. The CDR3 covers 14 residues. Germline V gives CDR1 SGHTA, CDR2 FQGNSA. This chain's CDR3 is CASSSTTVNSPLHF. Written as DNA, the CDR3 is TGTGCCAGCAGCTCCACGACAGTAAATTCACCCCTCCACTTT.

The genes are TRBV19 and TRBJ1-4; 8 bases match TRBD1. This CDR3 has 15 residues. J gave up 8 bases and V 6 bases, and 11 bases lay outside the gene matches. Germline V gives CDR1 LNHDA, CDR2 SQIVND (reference sequence). The CDR3 spells CASSSLRGRREKLFF. The CDR3 nucleotides are TGTGCCAGTAGCTCACTCAGGGGGCGAAGGGAAAAACTGTTTTTT.

In DNA, the CDR3 is TGTGCCAGCAGCCAGTGGACAGGGACCCATGGCTACACCTTC. Translated, it gives CASSQWTGTHGYTF. The chain couples TRBV14 to TRBJ1-2; 8 bases fit TRBD1. V lost 3 bases, J lost 6 bases, and 6 bases stayed unmatched. This CDR3 contains 14 residues. Germline V gene sequence: CDR1 SGHDN, CDR2 FVKESK.

DNA for the CDR3: TGTGCCAGCAGTCTCCCTCCCAGGGCTGGCTACACCTTC. It encodes CASSLPPRAGYTF. This chain links TRBV28 with TRBJ1-2; weak D call: TRBD1 (5 bases). Deletions cut 5 bases from V and 7 bases from J, with 14 bases between. Germline CDR1 is MDHEN and CDR2 is SYDVKM. The CDR3 is 13 residues long.

The CDR3, as DNA: TGTGCCACCAGCAGAGGGGCACAGGGGGCCTATGGCTACACCTTC. Amino acid sequence: CATSRGAQGAYGYTF. The V gene is TRBV15, the J gene TRBJ1-2, with 9 bases identical to TRBD1. Germline CDR1 and CDR2: LNHNV and YYDKDF (reference sequence). With V trimmed by 1 base and J by 4 bases, 4 bases remained unmatched. The CDR3 runs 15 residues.

This rearrangement joins TRBV19 to TRBJ1-2, with 9 bases fitting TRBD1. Germline loops: CDR1 LNHDA, CDR2 SQIVND (reference sequence). Trimming took 7 bases from V and 3 from J; bases not matched to a gene: 6. The CDR3 is made up of 14 amino acids. The chain's CDR3 is CASTGQGRDYGYTF. CDR3 bases: TGTGCCAGTACAGGACAGGGGAGGGACTATGGCTACACCTTC.

The rearrangement links TRBV6-5 to TRBJ1-4; 11 bases map to TRBD1. This CDR3 spans 14 amino acids. CDR1 MNHEY and CDR2 SVGAGI come from the germline V gene. After removal of 6 bases from V and 8 bases from J, the junction contained 5 bases not matched to a gene. In nucleotides, the CDR3 is TGTGCCAGCAGGCTGGGACAGGGGGAAGAAAAACTGTTTTTT. This translates into CASRLGQGEEKLFF.

The chain links TRBV11-3 to TRBJ2-2; possibly TRBD1 for D (5 bases). Between the trimmed V and J ends, which lost 5 bases and 5 bases, there was a span of 9 bases. Germline CDR1 and CDR2: SGHNT and YENEEA. The CDR3 extends over 13 amino acids. CDR3 loop: CASSPRQTGELFF. The CDR3 DNA is TGTGCCAGCAGCCCAAGACAGACCGGGGAGCTGTTTTTT.

The count of this clone is one. In DNA, the CDR3 is TGTGCCAGCAGCCCCCTTCCCCTAGACAGGGCCCTCTTCACAGATACGCAGTATTTT. It translates to CASSPLPLDRALFTDTQYF. The rearrangement uses TRBV7-2 and TRBJ2-3; 7 nucleotides agree with TRBD1. CDR3 size: 19 residues. With 5 bases clipped from V and 2 bases from J, the junction kept 19 bases outside the gene matches. From germline, CDR1 is SGHTA and CDR2 FQGNSA.

This clone has only a few counts. The genes are TRBV10-3 and TRBJ2-3; 7 bases fit TRBD2. The trim removed 9 bases at V and 5 bases at J, leaving 11 bases unmatched. Germline CDR1 reads ENHRY; CDR2 reads SYGVKD. This CDR3 is built from 14 residues. The CDR3 loop reads CAIRGGGEGDTQYF. Here the CDR3 DNA reads TGTGCCATTCGGGGCGGGGGAGAGGGAGATACGCAGTATTTT.

CDR3 nucleotide sequence: TGTGCCAGCTCACCACCCCGGGGGGGTAATTCACCCCTCCACTTT. Translated: CASSPPRGGNSPLHF. V is TRBV18 and J is TRBJ1-6; possibly TRBD1 for D (5 bases). This CDR3 has 15 residues. Germline assignment: CDR1 KGHSH and CDR2 LQKENI. The ends were cut back, 0 bases at V and 6 bases at J, with 9 bases in the middle.

The rearrangement uses TRBV18 and TRBJ2-5; 9 nucleotides align to TRBD2. The CDR3 has 14 residues. Germline V lookup: CDR1 KGHSH, CDR2 LQKENI. Germline trimming cut 0 bases from V and 5 bases from J; bases unmatched to any gene: 1. The CDR3 loop reads CASSPPAGGETQYF. CDR3 coding DNA: TGTGCCAGCTCACCACCGGCGGGGGGGGAGACCCAGTACTTC.

The sample holds one count of this clone. The germline gene is not matched at one end of the junction; a read error may be the cause. The chain recombines TRBV6-1 with TRBJ2-1; D gene ambiguous. Germline V gene lookup returns CDR1 MNHNS and CDR2 SASEGT. This CDR3 contains 15 residues. The CDR3 loop is CASREERLSYNEQFF. Written as DNA, the CDR3 is TGTGCCAGCAGGGAAGAGAGGCTCTCCTACAATGAGCAGTTCTTC.

The V call is TRBV27, the J call TRBJ1-2; 7 bases line up with TRBD1. This CDR3 is built from 14 residues. CDR1 and CDR2 from the germline V gene are MNHEY and SMNVEV (reference sequence). Trimming at V came to 2 bases and at J to 4 bases, leaving 4 bases not matched to a gene. The CDR3 sequence is CASSLQGTVYGYTF. In nucleotides, the CDR3 is TGTGCCAGCAGTTTACAAGGGACAGTCTATGGCTACACCTTC.

The chain employs TRBV6-1 and TRBJ1-5; D possibly corresponds to TRBD1 (6 bases). CDR1 MNHNS and CDR2 SASEGT come from the germline V gene. Trimming took 0 bases from V and 1 from J, leaving 10 bases between them. The CDR3 extends over 16 amino acids. The chain's CDR3 is CASSEALGASNQPQHF. The CDR3 DNA reads TGTGCCAGCAGTGAAGCGCTGGGGGCAAGCAATCAGCCCCAGCATTTT.

CDR3 nucleotide sequence: TGTGCCAGCAGCTTGGACTCCCTCACCGGGGAGCTGTTTTTT. Its translation: CASSLDSLTGELFF. The chain recombines TRBV11-3 with TRBJ2-2, with D possibly TRBD2 on 5 matching bases. CDR1 is SGHNT, CDR2 YENEEA, per germline. CDR3 length: 14 residues. Trimming took 3 bases from V and 4 from J, leaving 9 bases between them.

The J gene is TRBJ2-7, the V gene TRBV7-9; 7 bases are a match to TRBD1. From germline, CDR1 is SEHNR and CDR2 FQNEAQ (reference sequence). The CDR3 runs to 15 residues. V shed 4 bases, J shed 5 bases, and the junction held 11 bases outside the gene matches. The CDR3: CASSSSDRVGHEQYF. CDR3 nucleotide sequence: TGTGCCAGCAGCTCCTCAGACAGGGTTGGCCACGAGCAGTACTTC.